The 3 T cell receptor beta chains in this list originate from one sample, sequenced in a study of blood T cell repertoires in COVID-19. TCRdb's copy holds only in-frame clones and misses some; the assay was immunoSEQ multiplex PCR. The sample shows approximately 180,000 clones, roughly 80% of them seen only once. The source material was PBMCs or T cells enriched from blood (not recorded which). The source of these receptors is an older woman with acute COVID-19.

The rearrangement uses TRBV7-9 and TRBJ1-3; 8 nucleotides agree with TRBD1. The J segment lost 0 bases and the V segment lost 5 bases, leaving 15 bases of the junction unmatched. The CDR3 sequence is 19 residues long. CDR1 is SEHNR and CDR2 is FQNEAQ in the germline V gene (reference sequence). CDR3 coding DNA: TGTGCCAGCAGCCCCTTAAGTATTTCAGGGGGCCTCTCTGGAAACACCATATATTTT. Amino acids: CASSPLSISGGLSGNTIYF.

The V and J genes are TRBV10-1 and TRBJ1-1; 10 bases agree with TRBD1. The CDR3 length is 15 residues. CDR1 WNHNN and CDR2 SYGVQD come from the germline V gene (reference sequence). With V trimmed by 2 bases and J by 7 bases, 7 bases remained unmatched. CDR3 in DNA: TGCGCCAGCAGTGAGACCGGGACAGGGGTTGTTGAAGCTTTCTTT. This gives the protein CASSETGTGVVEAFF.

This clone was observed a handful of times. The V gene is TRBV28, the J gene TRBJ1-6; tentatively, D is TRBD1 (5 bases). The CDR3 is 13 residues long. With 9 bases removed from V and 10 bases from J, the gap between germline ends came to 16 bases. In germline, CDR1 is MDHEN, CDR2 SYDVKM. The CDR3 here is CASLRDVRSPLHF. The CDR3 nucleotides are TGTGCCAGTCTCAGGGATGTCCGGTCACCCCTCCACTTT. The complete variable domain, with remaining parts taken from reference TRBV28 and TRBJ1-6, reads DVKVTQSSRYLVKRTGEKVFLECVQDMDHENMFWYRQDPGLGLRLIYFSYDVKMKEKGDIPEGYSVSREKKERFSLILESASTNQTSMYLCASLRDVRSPLHFGNGTRLTVT.